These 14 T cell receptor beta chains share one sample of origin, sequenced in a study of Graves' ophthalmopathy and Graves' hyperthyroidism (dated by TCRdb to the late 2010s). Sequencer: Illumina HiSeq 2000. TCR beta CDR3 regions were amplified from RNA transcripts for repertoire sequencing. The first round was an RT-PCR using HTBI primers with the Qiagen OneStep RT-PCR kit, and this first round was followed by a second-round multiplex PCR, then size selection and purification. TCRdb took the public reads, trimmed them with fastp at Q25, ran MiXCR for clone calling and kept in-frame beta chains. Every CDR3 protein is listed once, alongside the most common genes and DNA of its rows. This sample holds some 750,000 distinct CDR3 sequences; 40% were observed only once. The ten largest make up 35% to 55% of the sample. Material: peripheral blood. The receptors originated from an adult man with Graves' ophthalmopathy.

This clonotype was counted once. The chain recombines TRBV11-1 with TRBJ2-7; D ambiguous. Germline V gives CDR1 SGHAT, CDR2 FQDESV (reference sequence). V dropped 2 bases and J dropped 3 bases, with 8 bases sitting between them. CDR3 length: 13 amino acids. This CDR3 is CASSLPANYEQYF. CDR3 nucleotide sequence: TGTGCCAGCAGCTTACCGGCCAACTACGAGCAGTACTTC. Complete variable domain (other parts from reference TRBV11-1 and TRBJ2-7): EAEVAQSPRYKITEKSQAVAFWCDPISGHATLYWYRQILGQGPELLVQFQDESVVDDSQLPKDRFSAERLKGVDSTLKIQPAELGDSAMYLCASSLPANYEQYFGPGTRLTVT.

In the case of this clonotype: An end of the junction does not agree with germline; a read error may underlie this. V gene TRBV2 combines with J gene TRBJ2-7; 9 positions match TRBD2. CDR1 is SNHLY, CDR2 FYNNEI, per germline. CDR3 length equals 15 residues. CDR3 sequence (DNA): TGTGCCAGCAGTGAAACGGCGGGAGGGGCCTACGAGCAGCACTTC. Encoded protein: CASSETAGGAYEQHF.

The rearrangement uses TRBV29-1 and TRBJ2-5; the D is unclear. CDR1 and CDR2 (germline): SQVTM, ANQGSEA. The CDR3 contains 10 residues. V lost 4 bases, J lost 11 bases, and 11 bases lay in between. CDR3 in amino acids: CSVGAENQYF. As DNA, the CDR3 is TGCAGCGTTGGTGCAGAGAATCAGTACTTC.

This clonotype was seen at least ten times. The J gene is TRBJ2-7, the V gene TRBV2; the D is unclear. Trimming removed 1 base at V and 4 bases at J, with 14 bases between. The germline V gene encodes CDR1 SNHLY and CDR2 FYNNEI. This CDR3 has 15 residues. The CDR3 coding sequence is TGTGCCAGCAGTGAAGGACCTCCACGCCAATACGAGCAGTACTTC. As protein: CASSEGPPRQYEQYF.

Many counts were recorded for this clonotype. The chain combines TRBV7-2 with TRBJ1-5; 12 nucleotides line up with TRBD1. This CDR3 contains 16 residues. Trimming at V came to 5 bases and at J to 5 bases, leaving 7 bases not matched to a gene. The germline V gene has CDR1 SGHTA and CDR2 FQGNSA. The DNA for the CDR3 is TGTGCCAGCAGCGCCTGGGACAGGGGGCGGTATCAGCCCCAGCATTTT. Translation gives CASSAWDRGRYQPQHF.

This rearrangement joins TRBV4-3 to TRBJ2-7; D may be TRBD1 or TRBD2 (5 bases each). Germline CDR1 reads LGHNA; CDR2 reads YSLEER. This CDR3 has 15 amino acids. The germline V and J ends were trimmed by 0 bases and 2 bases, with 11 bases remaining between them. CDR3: CASSQDVTGPYEQYF. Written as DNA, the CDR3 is TGCGCCAGCAGCCAAGATGTAACGGGGCCCTACGAGCAGTACTTC.

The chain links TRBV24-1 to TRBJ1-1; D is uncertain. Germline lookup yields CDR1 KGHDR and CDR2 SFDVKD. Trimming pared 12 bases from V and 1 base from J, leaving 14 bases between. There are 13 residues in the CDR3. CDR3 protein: CAWKVYQNTEAFF. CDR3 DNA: TGTGCCTGGAAGGTATACCAGAACACTGAAGCTTTCTTT.

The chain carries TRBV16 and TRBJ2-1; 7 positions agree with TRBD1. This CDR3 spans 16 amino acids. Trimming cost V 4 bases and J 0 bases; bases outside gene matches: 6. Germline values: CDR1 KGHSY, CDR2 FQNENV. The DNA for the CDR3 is TGTGCCAGCAGCCTAGACAGGGCCAGCTCCTACAATGAGCAGTTCTTC. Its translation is CASSLDRASSYNEQFF.

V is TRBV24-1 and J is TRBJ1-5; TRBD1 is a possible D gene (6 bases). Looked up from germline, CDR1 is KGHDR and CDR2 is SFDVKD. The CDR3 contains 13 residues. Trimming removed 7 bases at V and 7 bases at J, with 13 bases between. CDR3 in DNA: TGTGCCACCAGCAACCGCGACAGGCAGCCCCAGCATTTT. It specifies CATSNRDRQPQHF.

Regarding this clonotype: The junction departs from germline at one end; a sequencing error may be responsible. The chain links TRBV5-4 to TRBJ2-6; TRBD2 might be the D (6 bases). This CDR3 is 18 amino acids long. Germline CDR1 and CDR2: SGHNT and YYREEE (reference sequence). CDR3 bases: TGTGCCAGCAGCTCGGGTCGGGGACTCCACTCTGGGGCCAACGTCCTGACCTTC. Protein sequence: CASSSGRGLHSGANVLTF.

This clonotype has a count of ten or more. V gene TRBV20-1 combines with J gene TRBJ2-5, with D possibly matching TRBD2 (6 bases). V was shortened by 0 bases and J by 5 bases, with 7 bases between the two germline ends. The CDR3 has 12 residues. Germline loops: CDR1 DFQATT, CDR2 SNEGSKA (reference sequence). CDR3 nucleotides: TGCAGTGCTAGAGAACTAGCTGAGACCCAGTACTTC. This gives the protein CSARELAETQYF.

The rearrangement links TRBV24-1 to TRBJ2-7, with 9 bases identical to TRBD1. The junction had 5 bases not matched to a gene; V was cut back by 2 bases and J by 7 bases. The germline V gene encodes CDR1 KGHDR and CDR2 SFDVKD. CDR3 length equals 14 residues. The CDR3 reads CATSDSGTGREQYF. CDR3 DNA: TGTGCCACCAGTGATTCCGGGACAGGGCGGGAGCAGTACTTC.

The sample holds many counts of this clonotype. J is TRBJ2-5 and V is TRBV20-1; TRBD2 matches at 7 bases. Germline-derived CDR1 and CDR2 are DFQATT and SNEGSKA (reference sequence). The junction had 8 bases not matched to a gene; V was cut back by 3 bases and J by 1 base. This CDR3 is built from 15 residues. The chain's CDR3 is CSARLAGVSQETQYF. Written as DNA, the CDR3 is TGCAGTGCTAGGTTGGCGGGAGTTTCCCAAGAGACCCAGTACTTC.

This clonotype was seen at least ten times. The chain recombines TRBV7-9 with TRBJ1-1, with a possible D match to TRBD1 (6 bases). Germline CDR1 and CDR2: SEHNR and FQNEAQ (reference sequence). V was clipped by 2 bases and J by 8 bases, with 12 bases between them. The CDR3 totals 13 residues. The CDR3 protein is CASSLYGQIEAFF. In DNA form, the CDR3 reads TGTGCCAGCAGCTTATATGGACAGATAGAAGCTTTCTTT.